A selection of T cell receptor beta chains follows, all from one sample in a study of blood T cell repertoires in COVID-19. Generated by immunoSEQ multiplex PCR, the TCRdb table keeps only in-frame clones and is missing some. The table has 110,000 to 150,000 clones, 88% seen once. What was sequenced was peripheral blood. These receptors were collected from a man aged 45-65 years with active or convalescent COVID-19. CDR3s include the opening cysteine and the closing phenylalanine or tryptophan. A D gene is named only where the DNA matches it firmly. Not every row has a clone size; where given, it reads once, few, many or a size class.

d_gene: TRBD1
j_gene: TRBJ2-1
v_gene: TRBV3-1/TRBV3-2
abundance: few
CDR3aa: CASSQDQTWDRKRNEQFF
CDR3nt: TGTGCCAGCAGCCAAGATCAAACTTGGGACAGGAAACGCAATGAGCAGTTCTTC

d_gene: TRBD1
j_gene: TRBJ2-7
v_gene: TRBV27
abundance: NA
CDR3aa: CASSFRQGRDEQYF
CDR3nt: TGTGCCAGCAGTTTTCGACAGGGTCGCGACGAGCAGTACTTC

d_gene: TRBD2
j_gene: TRBJ2-1
v_gene: TRBV6-4
abundance: once
CDR3aa: CASSGGASGSNEQFF
CDR3nt: TGTGCCAGCAGTGGTGGGGCTAGCGGGAGCAATGAGCAGTTCTTC

d_gene: TRBD2
j_gene: TRBJ2-1
v_gene: TRBV7-6
abundance: NA
CDR3aa: CASSFSGRAIYNEQFF
CDR3nt: TGTGCCAGCAGCTTCAGCGGGAGGGCCATCTACAATGAGCAGTTCTTC

d_gene: TRBD2
j_gene: TRBJ2-2
v_gene: TRBV7-2
abundance: NA
CDR3aa: CASSFRLAGGTGELFF
CDR3nt: TGTGCCAGCAGCTTTCGCCTAGCGGGAGGAACCGGGGAGCTGTTTTTT

d_gene: NA
j_gene: TRBJ2-5
v_gene: TRBV7-8
abundance: NA
CDR3aa: CASSLGGVGGEETQYF
CDR3nt: TGTGCCAGCAGCTTAGGGGGGGTTGGAGGGGAAGAGACCCAGTACTTC

d_gene: NA
j_gene: TRBJ2-3
v_gene: TRBV10-3
abundance: NA
CDR3aa: CAISDRGDTQYF
CDR3nt: TGTGCCATCAGTGATAGGGGAGATACGCAGTATTTT

d_gene: NA
j_gene: TRBJ2-7
v_gene: TRBV5-4
abundance: few
CDR3aa: CASSLAHSYEQYF
CDR3nt: TGTGCCAGCAGCTTGGCCCACTCGTACGAGCAGTACTTC

d_gene: TRBD1
j_gene: TRBJ1-2
v_gene: TRBV9
abundance: NA
CDR3aa: CASSPGQDRRNYGYTF
CDR3nt: TGTGCCAGCAGCCCCGGACAGGATCGACGTAACTATGGCTACACCTTC

d_gene: NA
j_gene: TRBJ1-3
v_gene: TRBV28
abundance: NA
CDR3aa: CASSTLISDSDSGNTIYF
CDR3nt: TGTGCCAGCAGTACACTTATCTCAGACAGCGACTCTGGAAACACCATATATTTT

d_gene: NA
j_gene: TRBJ2-1
v_gene: TRBV19
abundance: NA
CDR3aa: CATRRGGGGEQFF
CDR3nt: TGTGCCACCCGGCGAGGGGGAGGGGGTGAGCAGTTCTTC

d_gene: TRBD2
j_gene: TRBJ2-1
v_gene: TRBV11-3
abundance: NA
CDR3aa: CASSLWSSGLYNEQFF
CDR3nt: TGTGCCAGCAGCTTATGGTCTAGCGGGCTTTACAATGAGCAGTTCTTC

d_gene: TRBD1
j_gene: TRBJ1-5
v_gene: TRBV24-1
abundance: NA
CDR3aa: CATSQGQELVEPQHF
CDR3nt: TGTGCCACCAGTCAGGGACAGGAACTCGTGGAGCCCCAGCATTTT

d_gene: TRBD2
j_gene: TRBJ2-3
v_gene: TRBV10-2
abundance: NA
CDR3aa: CASSEPGLARPDTQYF
CDR3nt: TGCGCCAGCAGTGAGCCGGGACTAGCGAGGCCAGATACGCAGTATTTT

d_gene: TRBD1
j_gene: TRBJ2-5
v_gene: TRBV7-7
abundance: NA
CDR3aa: CASSSTGTGETQYF
CDR3nt: TGTGCTAGCAGCTCCACCGGGACAGGGGAGACCCAGTACTTC

d_gene: TRBD2
j_gene: TRBJ2-1
v_gene: TRBV7-9
abundance: NA
CDR3aa: CASSLDLAGAHNEQFF
CDR3nt: TGTGCCAGCAGCTTAGATTTAGCGGGAGCCCACAATGAGCAGTTCTTC

d_gene: NA
j_gene: TRBJ1-1
v_gene: TRBV7-3
abundance: few
CDR3aa: CASSLTPRTEAFF
CDR3nt: TGTGCCAGCAGCTTAACTCCTAGGACTGAAGCTTTCTTT

d_gene: TRBD2
j_gene: TRBJ2-7
v_gene: TRBV4-3
abundance: NA
CDR3aa: CASSQGLASIGYEQYF
CDR3nt: TGCGCCAGCAGCCAGGGACTAGCGTCTATCGGGTACGAGCAGTACTTC

d_gene: NA
j_gene: TRBJ2-1
v_gene: TRBV24-1
abundance: few
CDR3aa: CATSHNNEQFF
CDR3nt: TGTGCCACCAGTCACAACAATGAGCAGTTCTTC

d_gene: TRBD1
j_gene: TRBJ2-1
v_gene: TRBV7-9
abundance: once
CDR3aa: CASLGQVSYNEQFF
CDR3nt: TGTGCCAGCCTGGGACAGGTATCCTACAATGAGCAGTTCTTC

d_gene: NA
j_gene: TRBJ2-2
v_gene: TRBV18
abundance: NA
CDR3aa: CASSPRTGENTGELFF
CDR3nt: TGTGCCAGCTCACCTCGGACGGGGGAAAACACCGGGGAGCTGTTTTTT

d_gene: TRBD1
j_gene: TRBJ2-3
v_gene: TRBV19
abundance: NA
CDR3aa: CASSISGTGGTDTQYF
CDR3nt: TGTGCCAGTAGTATATCCGGGACAGGGGGCACAGATACGCAGTATTTT

d_gene: TRBD2
j_gene: TRBJ2-7
v_gene: TRBV6-2/TRBV6-3
abundance: NA
CDR3aa: CASSSRTSGSYEQYF
CDR3nt: TGTGCCAGCAGTTCTCGGACTAGCGGCTCCTACGAGCAGTACTTC

d_gene: TRBD2
j_gene: TRBJ2-1
v_gene: TRBV4-1
abundance: NA
CDR3aa: CASSQYRRAGGDNEQFF
CDR3nt: TGCGCCAGCAGCCAATATCGCCGGGCGGGGGGAGATAATGAACAGTTCTTC

d_gene: NA
j_gene: TRBJ2-1
v_gene: TRBV6-5
abundance: NA
CDR3aa: CASTSGTFYNEQFF
CDR3nt: TGTGCCAGCACCAGCGGGACATTCTACAATGAGCAGTTCTTC

d_gene: TRBD2
j_gene: TRBJ2-7
v_gene: TRBV4-1
abundance: NA
CDR3aa: CASSQVGGQPYEQYF
CDR3nt: TGCGCCAGCAGCCAAGTGGGAGGGCAGCCCTACGAGCAGTACTTC

d_gene: TRBD1
j_gene: TRBJ2-3
v_gene: TRBV2
abundance: NA
CDR3aa: CASRQGAADTQYF
CDR3nt: TGTGCCAGCAGACAGGGGGCCGCAGATACGCAGTATTTT

d_gene: TRBD1
j_gene: TRBJ2-7
v_gene: TRBV25-1
abundance: once
CDR3aa: CASGTDYYEQYF
CDR3nt: TGTGCCAGCGGGACAGATTACTACGAGCAGTACTTC

d_gene: NA
j_gene: TRBJ2-7
v_gene: TRBV21-1
abundance: NA
CDR3aa: CASSKGARGSDYEQYF
CDR3nt: TGTGCCAGCAGCAAAGGGGCCAGGGGGTCTGACTACGAGCAGTACTTC

d_gene: NA
j_gene: TRBJ2-2
v_gene: TRBV6-6
abundance: NA
CDR3aa: CAGGGPDTGELFF
CDR3nt: TGTGCCGGGGGGGGCCCGGACACCGGGGAGCTGTTTTTT

d_gene: NA
j_gene: TRBJ2-7
v_gene: TRBV30
abundance: NA
CDR3aa: CAWSRGYEQYF
CDR3nt: TGTGCCTGGAGTAGGGGGTACGAGCAGTACTTC

d_gene: TRBD2
j_gene: TRBJ2-7
v_gene: TRBV5-6
abundance: NA
CDR3aa: CASSFGGKNYEQYF
CDR3nt: TGTGCCAGCAGCTTCGGGGGGAAGAACTACGAGCAGTACTTC

d_gene: NA
j_gene: TRBJ2-5
v_gene: TRBV3-1/TRBV3-2
abundance: NA
CDR3aa: CASSQGGQMYQETQYF
CDR3nt: TGTGCCAGCAGCCAAGGGGGACAAATGTACCAAGAGACCCAGTACTTC

d_gene: TRBD2
j_gene: TRBJ2-2
v_gene: TRBV19
abundance: NA
CDR3aa: CASSAGLAGGPGELFF
CDR3nt: TGTGCCAGTAGTGCGGGACTAGCGGGAGGGCCCGGGGAGCTGTTTTTT

d_gene: NA
j_gene: TRBJ1-1
v_gene: TRBV28
abundance: NA
CDR3aa: CATGITGRAEAFF
CDR3nt: TGTGCCACGGGGATTACAGGGCGGGCTGAAGCTTTCTTT

d_gene: NA
j_gene: TRBJ2-2
v_gene: TRBV7-3
abundance: NA
CDR3aa: CASSLYNGELFF
CDR3nt: TGTGCCAGCAGCCTTTATAACGGGGAGCTGTTTTTT

d_gene: NA
j_gene: TRBJ2-1
v_gene: TRBV7-2
abundance: NA
CDR3aa: CASSLALGEYEQFF
CDR3nt: TGTGCCAGCAGCTTAGCGCTCGGGGAGTATGAGCAGTTCTTC

d_gene: NA
j_gene: TRBJ2-5
v_gene: TRBV7-6
abundance: few
CDR3aa: CASSPGGGGRYQETQYF
CDR3nt: TGTGCCAGCAGCCCCGGAGGGGGCGGGAGGTACCAAGAGACCCAGTACTTC

d_gene: TRBD1
j_gene: TRBJ1-2
v_gene: TRBV9
abundance: NA
CDR3aa: CASSKNPGTGGGYTF
CDR3nt: TGTGCCAGCAGCAAAAACCCCGGGACAGGGGGTGGCTACACCTTC

d_gene: TRBD1
j_gene: TRBJ2-7
v_gene: TRBV4-1
abundance: NA
CDR3aa: CASSPRTGDRFEQYF
CDR3nt: TGCGCCAGCAGCCCCCGGACAGGGGACCGTTTCGAGCAGTACTTC

d_gene: TRBD2
j_gene: TRBJ2-7
v_gene: TRBV27
abundance: NA
CDR3aa: CASSLSFYGTAVGLAGGVPYEQYF
CDR3nt: TGTGCCAGCAGTTTATCGTTCTATGGGACAGCCGTGGGACTAGCGGGAGGGGTTCCCTACGAGCAGTACTTC